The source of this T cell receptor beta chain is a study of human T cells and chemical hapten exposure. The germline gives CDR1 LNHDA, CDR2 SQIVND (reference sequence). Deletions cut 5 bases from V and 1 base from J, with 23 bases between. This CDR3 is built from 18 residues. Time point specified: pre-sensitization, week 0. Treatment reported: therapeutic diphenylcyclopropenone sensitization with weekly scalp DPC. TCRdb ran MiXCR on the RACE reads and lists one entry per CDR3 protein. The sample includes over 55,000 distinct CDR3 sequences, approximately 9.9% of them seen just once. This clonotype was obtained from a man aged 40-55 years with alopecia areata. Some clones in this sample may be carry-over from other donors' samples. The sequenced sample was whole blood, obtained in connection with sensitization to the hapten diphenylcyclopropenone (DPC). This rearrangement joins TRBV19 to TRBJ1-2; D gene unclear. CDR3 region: CASSFRGAWMEYNYGYTF. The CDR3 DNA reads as TGTGCCAGTAGTTTCCGAGGAGCTTGGATGGAGTATAACTATGGCTACACCTTC.